This TCR beta chain stems from a study of cytomegalovirus exposure and HLA in healthy donors. On this clone itself: Its antigen is unidentified.

Primers included in the PCR were 60 Vbeta and 13 Jbeta primers. Sequenced by immunoSEQ multiplex PCR; TCRdb stores in-frame clones only, minus some. The sample holds 140,000 to 150,000 clones, roughly 85% seen once. Regarding the study as a whole: Cytomegalovirus-associated TCR beta chains were listed, numbering around 150. In all likelihood, a cluster of highly shared sequence variants was a sequencing artifact.

V shed 1 base and J shed 2 bases, with 11 bases lying between them. Germline-derived CDR1 and CDR2 are SGHTA and FQGNSA. The CDR3 spans 16 residues. The chain joins TRBV7-2 to TRBJ2-2; a possible D gene is TRBD2 (7 bases). The sequence derives from a woman aged 30 to 39 in good health and CMV-seronegative. The sequencing input was PBMCs. The CDR3 loop is CASSLGGGYNTGELFF. The DNA for the CDR3 is TGTGCCAGCAGCTTAGGGGGGGGCTATAACACCGGGGAGCTGTTTTTT.